The TCR beta chain described here comes from a study of T-cell reconstitution after alpha-beta-depleted transplantation in children. Study outcomes and limitations: Most T-cell counts and diversity one year after the transplant came from T cells that were newly produced. Day-60 TCRbeta diversity that was high in some patients was derived from surviving recipient T cells and thymic progenitors. About two months after transplant, alpha-beta T cells reportedly came from several hundred expanded graft clones.

Unique molecular identifiers featured in how the TCRbeta library was prepared. TCRdb reprocessed the PCR reads via MiXCR and lists one record per CDR3 protein. Counted here are approximately 190,000 distinct CDR3 sequences, roughly 8.1% occurring once; the ten biggest clones make up less than 40%. Germline loops: CDR1 LGHDT, CDR2 YNNKEL (reference sequence). The CDR3 has 14 residues. V lost 3 bases and J 6 bases, leaving 12 bases between the germline ends. This clonotype was counted ten times or more. What it recognizes is unknown. This clonotype was sampled from a male patient aged 2 to 9 who had a stem cell transplant for acute myeloid leukemia, so the T cells may come from the graft donor. The chain combines TRBV3-1 with TRBJ2-4, with TRBD2 as a possible D gene (6 bases). The material was PBMCs, mostly from graft donor cells, obtained 360 days after TCRalphabeta/CD19-depleted stem cell transplant. CDR3 amino acids: CASSQPAGGNIQYF. For the CDR3, the DNA is TGTGCCAGCAGCCAGCCGGCCGGGGGAAACATTCAGTACTTC. Complete variable domain (other parts from reference TRBV3-1 and TRBJ2-4): DTAVSQTPKYLVTQMGNDKSIKCEQNLGHDTMYWYKQDSKKFLKIMFSYNNKELIINETVPNRFSPKSPDKAHLNLHINSLELGDSAVYFCASSQPAGGNIQYFGAGTRLSVL.